The T cell receptor (beta chain) under discussion was sequenced for a study of blood T cell repertoires in COVID-19. Study overall: Samples taken during acute and convalescent COVID-19 were collected in the United States, Italy and Spain.

V lost 6 bases and J lost 7; bases outside the gene matches: 8. From germline, CDR1 is MNHEY and CDR2 SVGAGI. The CDR3 has 14 amino acids. Generated by immunoSEQ multiplex PCR, the TCRdb table keeps only in-frame clones and is missing some. Of over 600,000 clones in the sample, 70% to 90% were seen once. The receptor was derived from a woman aged 18-29 years with acute or convalescent COVID-19. The material sequenced was peripheral blood. The V gene is TRBV6-5, the J gene TRBJ1-4, with 7 bases lining up with TRBD1. CDR3 nucleotides: TGTGCCAGCAGATTCACAGGGGTGGGTGAAAAACTGTTTTTT. Its translation: CASRFTGVGEKLFF.